The entry below gives a single T cell receptor (beta chain) sequence along with its context. The antigen this receptor binds is unknown. The germline V gene (reference sequence) specifies MNHEY as CDR1 and SMNVEV as CDR2. The CDR3 spans 15 residues, from the cysteine through the phenylalanine. The DNA is not on file. The donors for the TCR repertoire analysis were approximately eleven juvenile idiopathic arthritis patients with active disease who had not reached inactive disease, of whom 3 were polyarticular and 8 were oligoarticular. A median age of around 12 years (range roughly 2.2-22.9) and a median disease duration of around seven years (range 0.2-19.1) were recorded for the TCR-sequenced patients. Samples for TCR repertoire analysis came from two centres in Italy. Peripheral blood mononuclear cells were separated on a Histopaque-1077 density gradient and then cryopreserved in around 90% FCS with roughly 10% DMSO.

This sample stems from a study of synovial regulatory T cells in juvenile arthritis (dated by TCRdb to about 2015). Study-level background: Of the sequenced patients, about 6 received methotrexate, one received methotrexate plus infliximab, three were therapy-naive, and one had no treatment information. The study compared TCRbeta CDR3 repertoires of blood iaTreg cells, other blood Treg cells and synovial fluid Treg cells from matched patient samples. TCR repertoire comparisons included Treg and Teff subsets from 10 or so JIA patients with active disease. Effector T cell subsets were also sequenced in this cohort for comparisons, but the Treg dataset alone covers only blood and synovial fluid Treg cells.

What the work shows at the level of the full study, not this receptor alone: Lower TCR diversity was observed in blood iaTreg cells than in other blood Treg cells, consistent with antigen-driven expansion. Synovial Treg cells shared more CDR3 sequences with iaTreg cells than with other blood Treg cells, and Chao-Jaccard similarity confirmed that synovial Treg cells were more closely related to iaTreg cells. Across patients, iaTreg TCR repertoires were largely private and overlapped partially with synovial Teff repertoires and blood CPL repertoires.

The library was generated by the immunoSEQ multiplex PCR assay. TCRbeta CDR3 sequencing was performed by Adaptive Biotechnologies. The study's processing was this. Repertoire similarity was assessed with the Chao-modified Jaccard index and with the median clonotype overlap from 200 random subsamples of equal sample size. The similarity analyses were run on either productive nucleotide sequences or amino acid sequences translated in silico. Hierarchical clustering with single linkage and t-SNE based on Chao-modified Jaccard distances were applied for the comparison of repertoires. Repertoire diversity was quantified with the Renyi index, after sample size normalisation, across a range of alpha values. Not all clones reach the TCRdb copy of this immuneACCESS table, which keeps in-frame sequences only. Checked studies attribute under half of the gap to unresolved V genes and leave the rest unexplained. V, J and clone size are taken as reported in that table, and D and trimming were inferred from the DNA itself. The sample has roughly 8,000 clones on record. Of the sample, roughly 1.5% is held by the ten largest clones.

The clonotype was recovered from a donor aged 2-30 years with juvenile idiopathic arthritis. Sequences were obtained from Treg cells from blood. What this sample's cell subset or site label stands for: remaining (HLA-DR-negative) circulating blood Treg cells. Recombination joined TRBV27 with TRBJ2-3; checking the TCRdb D call of TRBD1 is not possible without DNA. The CDR3 has the sequence CASREGQGGTDTQYF.